The next 31 T cell receptor beta chains were all read from a single sample in a study of T cells in Graves' hyperthyroidism and ophthalmopathy. Template material for amplifying TCR beta CDR3 regions consisted of RNA transcripts. TCR CDR3 regions were first amplified by RT-PCR with HTBI primers. TCRdb processed the multiplex PCR reads anew with MiXCR; each CDR3 protein has one entry. The profile shows 560,000 or so distinct CDR3 sequences, less than 20% of them singletons. The material sequenced was blood. The receptors shown here come from a man between 40 and 49 years old with Graves' ophthalmopathy.

This clonotype was counted at least ten times. The chain is built from TRBV30 and TRBJ2-3; no firm D call. The CDR3 is 11 residues long. Germline V gene data show CDR1 as GTSNPN and CDR2 as SVGIG (reference sequence). V lost 3 bases and J lost 6, with 7 bases in between. CDR3: CAWSPADTQYF. The CDR3, as DNA: TGTGCCTGGAGCCCCGCGGATACGCAGTATTTT.

This clonotype was seen repeatedly, ten times or more. The CDR3 reads CSAIGGSQETQYF. CDR3 coding DNA: TGCAGTGCCATTGGGGGGTCGCAAGAGACCCAGTACTTC. This chain connects TRBV20-1 to TRBJ2-5, with a tentative D call TRBD2 (6 bases). The CDR3 is 13 amino acids. CDR1 is DFQATT and CDR2 is SNEGSKA in the germline V gene (reference sequence). V shed 6 bases and J shed 2 bases, with 13 bases lying between them.

This clonotype showed up just a few times. Possible read error: a much larger clone is one base away. The chain joins TRBV10-3 to TRBJ2-7; the D gene is possibly TRBD1 (5 bases). Per the germline V gene, CDR1 is ENHRY and CDR2 is SYGVKD. The CDR3 has 15 residues. V was clipped by 0 bases and J by 1 base, with 10 bases between them. CDR3: CAISESGPGSYEQYF. CDR3 coding DNA: TGTGCCATCAGTGAGTCGGGGCCAGGTTCCTACGAGCAGTACTTC.

The table lists this clonotype with many counts. The V and J genes are TRBV11-2 and TRBJ1-5; D is unresolved. This CDR3 has 13 residues. Trimming cost V 4 bases and J 5 bases, with 9 bases left between them. The germline V gene has CDR1 SGHAT and CDR2 FQNNGV. CDR3 in DNA: TGTGCCAGCAGCTCGACACGGGATCAGCCCCAGCATTTT. It yields the protein CASSSTRDQPQHF.

Only a few counts were recorded for this clonotype. J is TRBJ2-4 and V is TRBV5-1; TRBD2 is a possible D gene (7 bases). Looked up from germline, CDR1 is SGHRS and CDR2 is YFSETQ. This CDR3 is 13 amino acids long. V shed 2 bases and J shed 7 bases, with 10 bases lying between them. The CDR3, as DNA: TGCGCCAGCAGCTTACAGGGAGGGAACATTCAGTACTTC. It yields the protein CASSLQGGNIQYF.

This clonotype was counted ten times or more. The chain is built from TRBV6-5 and TRBJ2-1; perhaps TRBD2 as D (7 bases). V dropped 2 bases and J dropped 0 bases, with 14 bases sitting between them. The CDR3 spans 17 residues. Germline values: CDR1 MNHEY, CDR2 SVGAGI. CDR3 bases: TGTGCCAGCAGTTACCAGGGGCGCGGGAGCTCCTACAATGAGCAGTTCTTC. This gives the protein CASSYQGRGSSYNEQFF.

This clonotype occurred a few times. The rearrangement joins TRBV6-1 to TRBJ2-6; 7 bases are a match to TRBD1. V shed 5 bases and J 0 bases; nucleotides not matched to a gene: 13. CDR1 is MNHNS, CDR2 SASEGT, per germline. The CDR3 extends over 19 amino acids. CDR3 sequence: CASSIRQGWTRSGANVLTF. CDR3 DNA: TGTGCCAGCAGTATACGACAGGGTTGGACCCGCTCTGGGGCCAACGTCCTGACTTTC.

The chain employs TRBV5-1 and TRBJ2-3; no reliable D call. This CDR3 is built from 15 residues. Germline V lookup: CDR1 SGHRS, CDR2 YFSETQ. Trimming shortened V by 0 bases and J by 2 bases, and 10 bases separated the two germline ends. DNA of the CDR3: TGCGCCAGCAGCTTGGTAAAGCTAGTCACAGATACGCAGTATTTT. It encodes CASSLVKLVTDTQYF. The complete variable domain, with remaining parts taken from reference TRBV5-1 and TRBJ2-3, reads KAGVTQTPRYLIKTRGQQVTLSCSPISGHRSVSWYQQTPGQGLQFLFEYFSETQRNKGNFPGRFSGRQFSNSRSEMNVSTLELGDSALYLCASSLVKLVTDTQYFGPGTRLTVL.

This clonotype was detected many times. This chain links TRBV27 with TRBJ1-2; D is undetermined. This CDR3 is built from 15 residues. With 3 bases removed from V and 5 bases from J, the gap between germline ends came to 16 bases. CDR1 MNHEY and CDR2 SMNVEV come from the germline V gene (reference sequence). CDR3 loop: CASSLDAGGGYGYTF. CDR3 sequence (DNA): TGTGCCAGCAGTTTGGATGCGGGCGGAGGGTATGGCTACACCTTC.

This clonotype turned up a few times. J is TRBJ2-2 and V is TRBV30, with a weak D call TRBD2 (5 bases). Deletions cut 0 bases from V and 6 bases from J, with 8 bases between. This CDR3 is 13 amino acids long. Germline lookup yields CDR1 GTSNPN and CDR2 SVGIG (reference sequence). Here the CDR3 DNA reads TGTGCCTGGAGTGTACGGGGTCCCGGGGAGCTGTTTTTT. Residues: CAWSVRGPGELFF.

On this clonotype itself: Relative to the germline gene, one junction end is altered; a read error may explain this. The chain is built from TRBV27 and TRBJ1-5; no clear D. From germline, CDR1 is MNHEY and CDR2 SMNVEV (reference sequence). This CDR3 has 13 amino acids. The CDR3 loop reads CASSPKGNQPQHF. The CDR3 DNA reads TGTGCCAGCAGCCCTAAAGGAAATCAACCCCAGCATTTT.

This clonotype has at least ten counts. V is TRBV7-2 and J is TRBJ2-2; D tentatively reads TRBD1 or TRBD2 (5 bases each). V gave up 8 bases and J gave up 1 base, with 11 bases separating them. CDR1 SGHTA and CDR2 FQGNSA come from the germline V gene. CDR3 length: 14 residues. The CDR3 sequence is CASGASRNTGELFF. The DNA for the CDR3 is TGTGCCAGCGGGGCTAGCCGGAACACCGGGGAGCTGTTTTTT. The whole variable domain, filled in from reference TRBV7-2 and TRBJ2-2, reads GAGVSQSPSNKVTEKGKDVELRCDPISGHTALYWYRQSLGQGLEFLIYFQGNSAPDKSGLPSDRFSAERTGGSVSTLTIQRTQQEDSAVYLCASGASRNTGELFFGEGSRLTVL.

Ten or more counts support this clonotype. The chain is built from TRBV7-8 and TRBJ2-1, with 7 bases aligning to TRBD2. The V segment lost 8 bases and the J segment 7 bases; nucleotides outside the gene matches: 8. The CDR3 runs 13 residues. Germline CDR1 is SGHVS and CDR2 is FQNEAQ. The CDR3 DNA follows: TGTGCCAGCCGTGGGCTAGCGGCTAATGAGCAGTTCTTC. Protein: CASRGLAANEQFF.

V usage is TRBV5-1 and J usage is TRBJ2-3, with D maybe TRBD2 (6 bases). CDR3 length equals 14 residues. V was trimmed by 0 bases and J by 5 bases, leaving 10 bases between them. CDR1 is SGHRS, CDR2 YFSETQ, per germline. The DNA of the CDR3 is TGCGCCAGCAGCTTGGGGGAGGCGGAAGATACGCAGTATTTT. This encodes CASSLGEAEDTQYF.

In this sample, this clonotype turned up a few times. V and J are TRBV3-1 and TRBJ2-7; TRBD2 agrees at 10 bases. The CDR3 is 17 amino acids. Germline values: CDR1 LGHDT, CDR2 YNNKEL (reference sequence). V trimming: 0 bases; J trimming: 4 bases; junction bases outside the gene matches: 9. This CDR3 reads CASSQELGTSGVYEQYF. CDR3 in DNA: TGTGCCAGCAGCCAAGAGCTGGGTACTAGCGGGGTTTACGAGCAGTACTTC.

The gene calls are TRBV12-5 and TRBJ2-5; unclear D gene. This CDR3 has 11 residues. The V gene's germline CDR1 is LGHNT and CDR2 FRNRAP. V gave up 4 bases and J gave up 3 bases, with 3 bases separating them. The CDR3 loop reads CASGYEETQYF. Written as DNA, the CDR3 is TGTGCTAGTGGTTATGAAGAGACCCAGTACTTC.

The V gene is TRBV14, the J gene TRBJ1-4, with D possibly being TRBD1 (5 bases). The CDR3 has 14 amino acids. The germline V gene encodes CDR1 SGHDN and CDR2 FVKESK. Deletions cut 1 base from V and 10 bases from J, with 13 bases between. CDR3 in amino acids: CASSQVVAGGKLFF. DNA for the CDR3: TGTGCCAGCAGCCAAGTGGTGGCCGGGGGAAAACTGTTTTTT.

This clonotype occurred many times. The CDR3 nucleotides are TGTGCCATCAGTGAGTCGACAGGGGAAGAGACCCAGTACTTC. Its translation is CAISESTGEETQYF. The chain joins TRBV10-3 to TRBJ2-5, with 8 positions matching TRBD1. Unmatched junction bases numbered 0, after V lost 0 bases and J lost 3 bases. Germline V gene data show CDR1 as ENHRY and CDR2 as SYGVKD. The CDR3 is 14 residues long.

This clonotype was seen once. V and J are TRBV20-1 and TRBJ2-5, with D perhaps TRBD1 (6 bases). This CDR3 is built from 14 residues. The ends were cut back, 3 bases at V and 1 base at J, with 12 bases in the middle. Germline V gene sequence: CDR1 DFQATT, CDR2 SNEGSKA (reference sequence). The DNA for the CDR3 is TGCAGTGCTAGTGAATGGGGGCTCCAAGAGACCCAGTACTTC. This encodes CSASEWGLQETQYF.

The sample holds many counts of this clonotype. The chain employs TRBV7-3 and TRBJ2-7, with D perhaps assigned TRBD1 or TRBD2 (5 bases each). The V end lost 5 bases, the J end lost 7 bases, and 15 bases lay between the germline ends. The V gene's germline CDR1 is SGHTA and CDR2 FQGTGA. The length of the CDR3 is 13 residues. CDR3 DNA: TGTGCCAGCAGCCCCGCGGACTGGGGGGAGCAGTACTTC. It yields the protein CASSPADWGEQYF.

On this clonotype: A much larger clonotype is one base distant, so this may be a read error. The chain employs TRBV12-3 or TRBV12-4 and TRBJ2-1; tentatively, D is TRBD2 (6 bases). CDR3 size: 15 residues. The chain's CDR3 is CASSLRRGVGNGQFF. CDR3 nucleotides: TGTGCCAGCAGTTTAAGGAGGGGCGTAGGCAATGGGCAGTTCTTC.

V usage is TRBV2 and J usage is TRBJ2-7; no clear D gene. CDR1 is SNHLY, CDR2 FYNNEI, per germline. The CDR3 consists of 10 residues. V was trimmed by 8 bases and J by 0 bases, leaving 2 bases between them. The CDR3 DNA is TGTGCCAGCTTCTCCTACGAGCAGTACTTC. Its protein product is CASFSYEQYF.

This clonotype was seen at least ten times. The gene calls are TRBV3-1 and TRBJ2-7; no clear D gene. V lost 5 bases, J lost 7 bases, and 15 bases lay in between. CDR1 and CDR2 (germline): LGHDT, YNNKEL (reference sequence). The CDR3 consists of 13 residues. CDR3 DNA: TGTGCCAGCAGCTTTAGGACGTCCCGAGAGCAGTACTTC. Protein sequence: CASSFRTSREQYF.

This clonotype has at least ten counts. The rearrangement joins TRBV6-1 to TRBJ2-7; D is unresolved. This CDR3 spans 12 amino acids. CDR1 and CDR2 from the germline V gene are MNHNS and SASEGT. V lost 3 bases and J 7 bases, leaving 10 bases between the germline ends. CDR3: CASSDSWREQYF. The CDR3, as DNA: TGTGCCAGCAGTGACAGCTGGAGAGAGCAGTACTTC.

This clonotype was seen ten or more times. The chain recombines TRBV2 with TRBJ2-3; no reliable D call. V was cut by 6 bases and J by 2 bases, with 3 bases left in between. Germline V gene lookup returns CDR1 SNHLY and CDR2 FYNNEI. The CDR3 is made up of 11 amino acids. CDR3 sequence: CASRNTDTQYF. CDR3 sequence (DNA): TGTGCCAGCAGAAACACAGATACGCAGTATTTT.

This clonotype was observed at least ten times. J is TRBJ2-5 and V is TRBV7-9; D assignment may be TRBD1 or TRBD2 (5 bases each). V was cut by 3 bases and J by 5 bases, with 10 bases left in between. The CDR3 covers 13 residues. Germline loops: CDR1 SEHNR, CDR2 FQNEAQ (reference sequence). The CDR3 nucleotides read TGTGCCAGCAGCTTTCGGGACCTCGAGACCCAGTACTTC. Translated, it gives CASSFRDLETQYF. Full variable domain (outside the CDR3, taken from reference TRBV7-9 and TRBJ2-5): DTGVSQNPRHKITKRGQNVTFRCDPISEHNRLYWYRQTLGQGPEFLTYFQNEAQLEKSRLLSDRFSAERPKGSFSTLEIQRTEQGDSAMYLCASSFRDLETQYFGPGTRLLVL.

There are a few counts of this clonotype. CDR3 amino acids: CSVEDVVAEQYF. For the CDR3, the DNA is TGCAGCGTTGAAGATGTGGTGGCCGAGCAGTACTTC. This chain uses TRBV29-1 with TRBJ2-7; D not certain. Between the trimmed V and J ends, which lost 0 bases and 6 bases, there was a span of 9 bases. Germline assignment: CDR1 SQVTM and CDR2 ANQGSEA. CDR3 length equals 12 residues.

This clonotype was picked up many times. V gene TRBV28 combines with J gene TRBJ1-1, with TRBD1 as a possible D gene (5 bases). Per the germline V gene, CDR1 is MDHEN and CDR2 is SYDVKM. This CDR3 is 12 amino acids long. The ends were cut back, 5 bases at V and 10 bases at J, with 14 bases in the middle. CDR3: CASSAGTFRAFF. For the CDR3, the DNA is TGTGCCAGCAGTGCTGGGACTTTCAGAGCTTTCTTT.

This rearrangement joins TRBV5-6 to TRBJ2-7; maybe TRBD1 (6 bases). CDR1 and CDR2 (germline): SGHDT, YYEEEE. CDR3 length: 16 amino acids. V was shortened by 0 bases and J by 1 base, with 14 bases between the two germline ends. The CDR3 protein is CASSLGGQLFSYEQYF. CDR3 DNA: TGTGCCAGCAGCTTGGGGGGACAACTTTTTTCCTACGAGCAGTACTTC.

This clonotype was observed at least ten times. The chain recombines TRBV7-9 with TRBJ2-3; 10 positions match TRBD2. CDR3 size: 16 residues. CDR1 is SEHNR, CDR2 FQNEAQ, per germline (reference sequence). The ends lost 5 bases at V and 4 bases at J; junction bases unmatched: 9. In DNA form, the CDR3 reads TGTGCCAGCAGCCCAGGAGTAGCGGGGGGCCCAGATACGCAGTATTTT. Translated, it gives CASSPGVAGGPDTQYF.

This clonotype was seen ten or more times. V usage is TRBV7-2 and J usage is TRBJ2-1; TRBD2 matches 11 bases. Germline V gives CDR1 SGHTA, CDR2 FQGNSA. Germline trimming cut 5 bases from V and 2 bases from J; bases unmatched to any gene: 8. This CDR3 comprises 17 residues. The CDR3 bases are TGTGCCAGCAGCCCACTAGGGACTAGCGGAACCTACAATGAGCAGTTCTTC. Translating gives CASSPLGTSGTYNEQFF.